This T cell receptor beta chain originates from a study of response to subunit inactivated influenza vaccine (dated by TCRdb to 2017 to 2018). A note on the overall study: Deep quantitative T cell receptor repertoire profiling was used in the study to track responses to a trivalent subunit inactivated influenza vaccine. What the authors observed across the whole study: It was suggested by the authors that each seasonal influenza vaccination may recruit only a limited number of new T cells.

Worth noting for this clonotype: Its binding antigen is unknown. No much larger clonotype is one base removed from it; base qualities were not supplied.

Receptors were amplified or captured by RT-PCR. The sample was run on an Illumina HiSeq 2500. TCRdb took the public reads, trimmed them with fastp at Q25, ran MiXCR for clone calling and kept in-frame beta chains. Every distinct CDR3 protein forms one entry, paired with its most common genes and DNA. The sample contains roughly 700,000 distinct CDR3 sequences, 14% of them found a single time. The top ten clones comprise approximately 6.5% of the sample. The CDR3 numbers 12 residues from cysteine through phenylalanine. Of the read, only the CDR3 DNA is kept; its 36 bases are in frame from base 1. The germline V gene encodes CDR1 GTSNPN and CDR2 SVGIG (reference sequence). Cut back by 0 bases and 5 bases, the V and J ends lie 8 bases apart.

Source: PBMCs from blood, taken about 14 days before vaccination. The receptor chain draws on TRBV30 and TRBJ2-7; TRBD2 might be the D gene, on 5 matching bases. This sequence was found in a man in his forties or fifties who received an inactivated influenza vaccine. Donor details come from another sample of the same person, matched by shared clones. The DNA sequence is given as TGTGCCTGGAGTGTATCCGGGGACGAGCAGTACTTC. Translation gives CAWSVSGDEQYF.